The 13 T cell receptor beta chains presented below share a single source sample, sequenced in a study of tissue T cells after allogeneic stem cell transplantation. Profiling relied on immunoSEQ multiplex PCR, and the TCRdb table lists in-frame clones only, not all of them. The sample has approximately 45,000 clones, about three quarters seen once. Sequenced: sorted cells pooled from one or two spleens. All receptors derive from a pool of C57BL/6 mice in good health.

A note on this clone: Any gene name here is a mouse gene name. Read coverage stops 1 residue before the CDR3 terminus; the germline J gene supplies the remainder. The rearrangement uses TRBV17 and TRBJ1-6; D not resolved. TRBJ1-6 is reported as an ORF; its role is uncertain. The V and J ends lost 4 bases and 0 bases respectively, with 4 bases between them. Germline values: CDR1 MNHDT, CDR2 YYDKIL. The CDR3 extends over 14 amino acids. The CDR3 sequence is CASSNSSYNSPLYF. The DNA read from the CDR3 is TGTGCTAGCAGTAATAGTTCCTATAATTCGCCCCTCTAC.

On this clone: Gene names and germline match the mouse. The read ends 1 residue early relative to the CDR3; the germline J gene fills the gap. This chain connects TRBV24 to TRBJ2-5; possibly TRBD1 for D (6 bases). V was pared by 2 bases and J by 4 bases, with 7 bases between. The length of the CDR3 is 13 residues. Germline-derived CDR1 and CDR2 are KGHTA and FRNEEI. CDR3 region: CASSLGTKDTQYF. CDR3 bases read: TGTGCCAGCAGTCTGGGGACAAAAGACACCCAGTAC.

Turning to this clone: Germline and genes here are mouse. The read comes to an end 1 residue before the CDR3 does, leaving the germline J gene to fill in the end. The rearrangement links TRBV13-1 to TRBJ2-1; TRBD1 aligns across 9 bases. Germline-derived CDR1 and CDR2 are NSHNY and SYGAGN. Unmatched junction bases numbered 6, after V lost 4 bases and J lost 7 bases. The CDR3 has 14 amino acids. CDR3 bases read: TGTGCCAGCAGTCGGGACAGGGTTGGGGCTGAGCAGTTC. It is translated as CASSRDRVGAEQF. The CDR3 reads in full as CASSRDRVGAEQFF.

On this clone: Genes and germline come from the mouse. The missing CDR3 end, 1 residue past where the read stops, is filled in from the germline J gene. Within the sample, other DNA sequences also encode this same CDR3. This chain joins TRBV13-2 and TRBJ1-4; 8 positions agree with TRBD1. Germline CDR1 reads NNHNN; CDR2 reads SYGAGS (reference sequence). Unmatched junction bases numbered 2, after V lost 1 base and J lost 3 bases. CDR3 size: 15 residues. The CDR3 region is CASGDQGATNERLFF. The sequenced CDR3 bases are TGTGCCAGCGGTGATCAGGGGGCGACCAACGAAAGATTATTT.

As to this clone: Any gene name here is a mouse gene name. The read gets to within 1 residue of the CDR3 end, and the germline J gene fills in the rest. The rearrangement uses TRBV1 and TRBJ1-1, with 7 positions matching TRBD1. CDR3 length: 14 amino acids. CDR1 and CDR2 (germline): NSQYPW, LRSPGD (reference sequence). J lost 1 base, V lost 4 bases, and 3 bases had no gene match. Incomplete CDR3 DNA: TGCACCTGCAGTGGCCGGGACAGAAACACAGAAGTCTTC. This gives the protein CTCSGRDRNTEVF. The complete CDR3 sequence is CTCSGRDRNTEVFF. The variable domain in full, with the rest retrieved from reference TRBV1 and TRBJ1-1, is VTLLEQNPRWRLVPRGQAVNLRCILKNSQYPWMSWYQQDLQKQLQWLFTLRSPGDKEVKSLPGADYLATRVTDTELRLQVANMSQGRTLYCTCSGRDRNTEVFFGKGTRLTVV.

This clone showed up just a few times. Mouse germline and gene names are used. The sequenced fragment ends 1 residue before the CDR3 boundary, so the rest is inferred from the germline J gene. V and J are TRBV12-2 and TRBJ2-7, with 12 bases fitting TRBD2. Trimming took 2 bases from V and 7 from J; bases not matched to a gene: 8. The CDR3 sequence is 15 residues long. Germline assignment: CDR1 SGHLS and CDR2 HYDKME. Partial CDR3 DNA: TGTGCCAGCTCTCCCACCGGGACTGGGGGGCGGGAACAGTAC. Protein sequence: CASSPTGTGGREQY. The full CDR3 reads CASSPTGTGGREQYF.

Turning to this clone: Gene and germline names: mouse. With the read ending 1 residue before the CDR3 end, the germline J gene is used to fill in that end. This chain links TRBV4 with TRBJ2-3; 10 bases fit TRBD2. The V segment lost 4 bases and the J segment 3 bases; nucleotides outside the gene matches: 4. Looked up from germline, CDR1 is LGHDT and CDR2 is YNNKQL (reference sequence). CDR3 length: 15 amino acids. CDR3 loop: CASSSGLGAAETLYF. The CDR3 bases that were read are TGTGCCAGCAGCTCCGGACTGGGGGCGGCAGAAACGCTGTAT.

For this clone: Gene names are mouse gene names. The read terminates 1 residue before the CDR3 end, so the remaining end is supplied by the germline J gene. V is TRBV20 and J is TRBJ2-5; TRBD2 aligns across 9 bases. The length of the CDR3 is 13 residues. Germline assignment: CDR1 GFQATS and CDR2 STVNSAI. V was clipped by 6 bases and J by 6 bases; unmatched bases: 7. The CDR3 loop reads CGARPGGEDTQYF. Partial CDR3 DNA: TGTGGTGCGAGACCTGGGGGGGAGGACACCCAGTAC.

A remark on this clone: Gene names are the mouse ones. The read ends 1 residue before the CDR3 terminus; that terminus is restored from the germline J gene. The chain joins TRBV13-1 to TRBJ1-2; D remains ambiguous. The V and J ends lost 0 bases and 3 bases respectively, with 3 bases between them. CDR1 NSHNY and CDR2 SYGAGN come from the germline V gene. This CDR3 has 12 amino acids. The covered CDR3 bases are TGTGCCAGCAGTGATGGTTACTCCGACTACACC. Encoded protein: CASSDGYSDYT. The CDR3 as a whole reads CASSDGYSDYTF.

The table lists this clone with a few counts. The genes are named according to mouse. Read coverage stops 1 residue before the CDR3 terminus; the germline J gene supplies the remainder. The chain uses TRBV2 and TRBJ2-7; D may be TRBD1 or TRBD2 (5 bases each). The length of the CDR3 is 15 residues. Per germline, CDR1 LGHNA and CDR2 YSYQKL. V was pared by 0 bases and J by 0 bases, with 9 bases between. The covered CDR3 bases are TGTGCCAGCAGCCAAGATGGGGCAGGCTCCTATGAACAGTAC. This gives the protein CASSQDGAGSYEQY. The CDR3, in full, reads CASSQDGAGSYEQYF.

This clone was detected only once. Germline and genes here are mouse. With the read ending 1 residue before the CDR3 end, the germline J gene is used to fill in that end. The V call is TRBV13-2, the J call TRBJ2-3; perhaps TRBD1 as D (5 bases). This CDR3 contains 15 residues. Trimming stripped 4 bases from V and 1 base from J, with 13 bases between. The V gene's germline CDR1 is NNHNN and CDR2 SYGAGS (reference sequence). CDR3 DNA (partial): TGTGCCAGCGGTCCATCAGGGAGAGGTGCAGAAACGCTGTAT. Translating gives CASGPSGRGAETLY. In full, the CDR3 is CASGPSGRGAETLYF.

This clone was observed a single time. Germline and genes: mouse. The CDR3 end lies 1 residue beyond the end of the read and is filled in from the germline J gene. This sequence joins TRBV5 and TRBJ2-7; 8 bases match TRBD1. J was trimmed by 7 bases and V by 3 bases; bases with no gene match: 8. Per germline, CDR1 LGHNA and CDR2 YNLKQL (reference sequence). The CDR3 runs 14 residues. CDR3 bases read: TGTGCCAGCAGCCAGGCGGCAGGGGGCGGGGAACAGTAC. It encodes CASSQAAGGGEQY. The entire CDR3 is CASSQAAGGGEQYF.

About this clone itself: Genes and germline are mouse. The read is 1 residue too short to cover the CDR3 end, so that end is filled in from the germline J gene. The V gene is TRBV2, the J gene TRBJ1-1; the D is unclear. Germline V CDR1 and CDR2: LGHNA, YSYQKL. Trimming cost V 0 bases and J 3 bases, with 5 bases left between them. The CDR3 has 13 residues. The CDR3 reads CASSQERDTEVFF. The covered CDR3 bases are TGTGCCAGCAGCCAAGAGAGGGACACAGAAGTCTTC.